This T cell receptor beta chain stems from a study of cytomegalovirus exposure and HLA in healthy donors. CDR1 and CDR2 from the germline V gene are MNHNS and SASEGT. The CDR3 covers 13 residues. V lost 7 bases, J lost 7 bases, and 11 bases lay in between. A multiplex PCR was run with 60 Vbeta primers and 13 Jbeta primers. Measured with immunoSEQ multiplex PCR; TCRdb has only the in-frame clones, and not every one. The sample consists of fewer than 120,000 clones, roughly 80% of them appearing once. The chain recombines TRBV6-1 with TRBJ1-6; no reliable D call. Sequenced sample: PBMCs. The receptor was derived from a young woman in good health and CMV-seronegative. Written as DNA, the CDR3 is TGTGCCAGCACGCGGGTCGAGAATTCACCCCTCCACTTT. It codes for CASTRVENSPLHF.